This T cell receptor (beta chain) stems from a study of OX40 agonist ivuxolimab in advanced cancers. For the wider study: Ivuxolimab was a fully human IgG2 agonistic monoclonal antibody targeting the costimulatory receptor OX40 (CD134). Intravenous ivuxolimab was administered to patients every 2 weeks at six dose levels: 0.01, 0.1, 0.3, 1.5, 3 and 10 mg/kg. Of the approximately 50 dose-escalation patients, hepatocellular carcinoma was present in around 19, melanoma in roughly 15, renal cell carcinoma in 9 and head and neck cancer in 9. In the dose-escalation cohort, nearly 85% of patients were male, and the mean age was around 65 years with a range of roughly 23 to 79. Patients were allowed to have had prior anti-PD-1, anti-PD-L1 or anti-CTLA-4 therapy, and approximately 40% of the dose-escalation patients had previously received checkpoint inhibitors. Partial responses occurred in three dose-escalation patients: two with cutaneous melanoma and one with hepatocellular carcinoma. The point of sequencing TCRbeta in the periphery was to test whether ivuxolimab changed TCR sequence diversity and drove clonal T-cell expansion. The paper reports the monotherapy dose-escalation portion (N of about 50 patients) of the phase I ivuxolimab trial. The study at large found these results: On average, CD8+ T cells showed more expanded clones than CD4+ T cells after ivuxolimab. Low levels of normalized T-cell clonal expansion were also seen in some patients who did not respond. At doses of 0.1 to 3.0 mg/kg, clonal expansion of both CD4+ and CD8+ blood T cells was observed from baseline to week 6. Partial responders in the 0.1-3.0 mg/kg groups had among the lowest normalized peripheral clonal expansion, especially among CD8+ T cells. Antigen specificity was not determined for the clonally expanded peripheral T cells.

To note about this clone: This receptor's antigen is unknown. No base quality information exists; no much larger clone differs at one position.

Patients with a history of autoimmune disease or receiving systemic immunosuppression were excluded from the trial. Peripheral blood for TCR sequencing was collected from all dose cohorts at baseline, on cycle 4 day 1, and on cycle 7 day 1. The samples were taken from a phase I, first-in-human, multicenter, open-label dose-escalation trial of ivuxolimab. The trial enrolled adults with locally advanced or metastatic head and neck squamous cell, hepatocellular, melanoma or renal cell carcinoma. Before TCR sequencing, CD4+ and CD8+ T cells were separately sorted from peripheral blood. Genomic DNA was extracted from sorted cells for sequencing of the TCRbeta CDR3 region. TCRbeta CDR3 regions were sequenced using the immunoSEQ Assay. TCRdb took this table from immuneACCESS and kept in-frame rearrangements with V and J called. Such tables lack part of the clones; where checked against another copy, unresolved V genes explain under half of the gap, and the rest is unexplained. The sample table contains approximately 50,000 clones; only one count was recorded for approximately 86% of them. The ten largest clones add up to roughly 15% of the sample.

Inclusive of the bounding cysteine and phenylalanine, the CDR3 is 15 residues long. Only CDR3 DNA remains: 45 bases, in frame from the first base. CDR1 and CDR2 are drawn from the germline V gene: KGHSH, LQKENI. A distance of 12 bases separates the germline ends of V and J, which lose 3 bases and 4 bases respectively. Specimen: CD4+ or CD8+ T cells sorted from blood, collected in a trial of the OX40 agonist ivuxolimab. The clonotype comes from an adult with an advanced solid tumor such as melanoma, head and neck, liver or kidney cancer. The rearrangement combines TRBV18 with TRBJ1-4; the D gene is unclear. The CDR3 protein: CASSPPGTRNEKLFF. DNA sequence: TGTGCCAGCTCACCCCCAGGAACACGTAATGAAAAACTGTTTTTT.